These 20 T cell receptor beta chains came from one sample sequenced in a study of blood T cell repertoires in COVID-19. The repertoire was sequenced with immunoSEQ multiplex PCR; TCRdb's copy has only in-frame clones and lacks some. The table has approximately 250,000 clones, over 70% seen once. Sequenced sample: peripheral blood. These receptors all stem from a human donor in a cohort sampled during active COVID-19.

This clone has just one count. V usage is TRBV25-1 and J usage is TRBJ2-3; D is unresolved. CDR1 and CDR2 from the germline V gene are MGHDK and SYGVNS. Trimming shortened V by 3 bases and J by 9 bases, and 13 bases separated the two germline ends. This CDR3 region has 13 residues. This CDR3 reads CASSDASADTQYF. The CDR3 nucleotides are TGTGCCAGCAGTGACGCTAGTGCTGACACGCAGTATTTT.

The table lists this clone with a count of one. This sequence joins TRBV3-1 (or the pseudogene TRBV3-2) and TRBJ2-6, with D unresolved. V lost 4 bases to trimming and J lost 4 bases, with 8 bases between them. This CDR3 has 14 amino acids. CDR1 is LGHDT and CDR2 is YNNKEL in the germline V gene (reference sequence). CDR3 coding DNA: TGTGCCAGCAGCCTCTCGAGAGGGGCCAACGTCCTGACTTTC. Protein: CASSLSRGANVLTF.

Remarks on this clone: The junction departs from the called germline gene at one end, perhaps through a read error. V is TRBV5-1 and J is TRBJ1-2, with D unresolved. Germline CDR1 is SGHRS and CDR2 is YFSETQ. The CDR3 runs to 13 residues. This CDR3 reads CASSLSGNSGYTF. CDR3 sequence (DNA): TGCGCCAGCAGCCTATCGGGGAACTCTGGCTACACCTTC.

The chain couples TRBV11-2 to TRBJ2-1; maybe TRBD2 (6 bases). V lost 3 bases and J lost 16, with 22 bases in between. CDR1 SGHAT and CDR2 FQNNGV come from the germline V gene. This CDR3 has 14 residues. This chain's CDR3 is CASSFETGTGSVFF. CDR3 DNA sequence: TGTGCCAGCAGCTTCGAAACCGGGACTGGGAGTGTATTCTTC. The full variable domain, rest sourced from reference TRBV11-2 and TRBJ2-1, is EAGVAQSPRYKIIEKRQSVAFWCNPISGHATLYWYQQILGQGPKLLIQFQNNGVVDDSQLPKDRFSAERLKGVDSTLKIQPAKLEDSAVYLCASSFETGTGSVFFGPGTRLTVL.

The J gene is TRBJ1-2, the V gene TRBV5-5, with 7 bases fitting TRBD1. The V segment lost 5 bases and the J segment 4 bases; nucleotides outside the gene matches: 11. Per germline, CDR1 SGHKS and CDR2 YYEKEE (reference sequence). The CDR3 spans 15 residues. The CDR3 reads CASSPAPGQIYGYTF. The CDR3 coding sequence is TGTGCCAGCAGTCCCGCCCCGGGACAGATCTATGGCTACACCTTC.

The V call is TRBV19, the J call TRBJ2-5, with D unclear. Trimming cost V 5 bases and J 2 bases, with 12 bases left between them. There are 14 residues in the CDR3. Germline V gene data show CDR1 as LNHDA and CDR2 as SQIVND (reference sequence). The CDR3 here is CASSFLARQETQYF. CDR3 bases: TGTGCCAGTAGTTTCCTGGCTAGGCAAGAGACCCAGTACTTC.

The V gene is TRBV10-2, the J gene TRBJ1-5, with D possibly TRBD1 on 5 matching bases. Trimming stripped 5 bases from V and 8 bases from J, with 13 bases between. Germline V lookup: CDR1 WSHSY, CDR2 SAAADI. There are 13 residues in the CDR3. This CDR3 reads CASSQRGSEPQHF. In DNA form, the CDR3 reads TGCGCCAGCAGTCAACGGGGGAGCGAGCCCCAGCATTTT.

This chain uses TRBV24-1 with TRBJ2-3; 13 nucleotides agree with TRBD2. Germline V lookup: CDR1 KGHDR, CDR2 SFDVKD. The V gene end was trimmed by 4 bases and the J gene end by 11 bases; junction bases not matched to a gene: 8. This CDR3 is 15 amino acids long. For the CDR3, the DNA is TGTGCCACCAGTGACCGGACTAGCGGGAGTTATAGGCAGTATTTT. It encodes CATSDRTSGSYRQYF.

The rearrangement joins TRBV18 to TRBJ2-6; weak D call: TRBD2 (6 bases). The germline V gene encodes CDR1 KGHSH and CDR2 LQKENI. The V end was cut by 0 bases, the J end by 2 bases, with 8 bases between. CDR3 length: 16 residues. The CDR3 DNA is TGTGCCAGCTCACCACCGTCGGGGGCTGGGGCCAACGTCCTGACTTTC. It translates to CASSPPSGAGANVLTF.

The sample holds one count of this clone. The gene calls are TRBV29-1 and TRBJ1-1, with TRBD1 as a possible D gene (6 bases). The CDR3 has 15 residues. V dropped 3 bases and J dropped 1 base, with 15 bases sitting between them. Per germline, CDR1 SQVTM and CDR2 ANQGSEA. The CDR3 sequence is CSVEGVGGPNTEAFF. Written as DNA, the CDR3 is TGCAGCGTTGAGGGCGTTGGGGGCCCGAACACTGAAGCTTTCTTT.

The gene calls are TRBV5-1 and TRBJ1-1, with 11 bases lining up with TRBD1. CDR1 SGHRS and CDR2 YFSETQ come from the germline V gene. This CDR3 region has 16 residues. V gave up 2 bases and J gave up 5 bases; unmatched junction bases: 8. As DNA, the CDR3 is TGCGCCAGCAGCTTCAGGACAGGGGGCGCGAGTACTGAAGCTTTCTTT. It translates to CASSFRTGGASTEAFF.

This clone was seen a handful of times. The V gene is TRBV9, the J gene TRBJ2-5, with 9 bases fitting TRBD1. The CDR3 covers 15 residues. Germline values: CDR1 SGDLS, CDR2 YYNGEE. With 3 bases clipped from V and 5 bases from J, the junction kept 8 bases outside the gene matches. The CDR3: CASSATDRGRETQYF. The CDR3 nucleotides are TGTGCCAGCAGCGCCACGGACAGGGGACGCGAGACCCAGTACTTC. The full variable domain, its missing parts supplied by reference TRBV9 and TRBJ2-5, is DSGVTQTPKHLITATGQRVTLRCSPRSGDLSVYWYQQSLDQGLQFLIQYYNGEERAKGNILERFSAQQFPDLHSELNLSSLELGDSALYFCASSATDRGRETQYFGPGTRLLVL.

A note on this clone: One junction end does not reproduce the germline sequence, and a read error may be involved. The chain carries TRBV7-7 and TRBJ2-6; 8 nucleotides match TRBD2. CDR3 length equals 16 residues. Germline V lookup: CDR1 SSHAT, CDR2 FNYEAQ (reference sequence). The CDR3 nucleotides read TGTGCTAGCAGCCAGACTAGCGCGGGCGGGGCCAACGTCCTGACTTTC. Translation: CASSQTSAGGANVLTF.

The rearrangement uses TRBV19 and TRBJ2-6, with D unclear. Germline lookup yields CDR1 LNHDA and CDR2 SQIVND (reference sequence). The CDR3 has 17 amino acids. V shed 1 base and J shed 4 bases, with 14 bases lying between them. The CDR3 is CASSIGSTIGGANVLTF. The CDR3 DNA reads TGTGCCAGTAGTATAGGCTCAACTATAGGAGGGGCCAACGTCCTGACTTTC.

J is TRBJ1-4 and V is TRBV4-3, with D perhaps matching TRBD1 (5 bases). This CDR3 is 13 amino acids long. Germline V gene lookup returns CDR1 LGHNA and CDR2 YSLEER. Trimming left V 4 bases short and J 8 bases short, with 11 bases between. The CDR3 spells CASSPGSGEKLFF. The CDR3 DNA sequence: TGCGCCAGCAGCCCTGGATCAGGGGAAAAACTGTTTTTT.

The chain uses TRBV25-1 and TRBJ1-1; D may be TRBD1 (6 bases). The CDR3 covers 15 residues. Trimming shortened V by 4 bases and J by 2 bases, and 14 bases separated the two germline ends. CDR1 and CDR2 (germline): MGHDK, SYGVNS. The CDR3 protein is CASSAPGGPNTEAFF. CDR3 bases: TGTGCCAGCAGTGCCCCGGGGGGGCCCAACACTGAAGCTTTCTTT. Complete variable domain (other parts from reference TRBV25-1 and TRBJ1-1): EADIYQTPRYLVIGTGKKITLECSQTMGHDKMYWYQQDPGMELHLIHYSYGVNSTEKGDLSSESTVSRIRTEHFPLTLESARPSHTSQYLCASSAPGGPNTEAFFGQGTRLTVV.

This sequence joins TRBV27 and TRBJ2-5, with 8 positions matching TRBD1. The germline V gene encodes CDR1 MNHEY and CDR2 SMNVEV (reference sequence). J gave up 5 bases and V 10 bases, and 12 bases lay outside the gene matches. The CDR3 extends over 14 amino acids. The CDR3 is CATSTGALRETQYF. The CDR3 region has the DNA TGTGCCACCTCGACAGGGGCCCTCAGGGAGACCCAGTACTTC.

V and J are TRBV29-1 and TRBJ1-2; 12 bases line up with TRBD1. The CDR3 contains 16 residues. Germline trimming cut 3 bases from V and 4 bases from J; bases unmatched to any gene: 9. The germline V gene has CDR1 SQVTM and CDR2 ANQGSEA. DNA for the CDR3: TGCAGCGTTGAGGGGGACAGGGGGCTTGGAGGCTATGGCTACACCTTC. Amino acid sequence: CSVEGDRGLGGYGYTF.

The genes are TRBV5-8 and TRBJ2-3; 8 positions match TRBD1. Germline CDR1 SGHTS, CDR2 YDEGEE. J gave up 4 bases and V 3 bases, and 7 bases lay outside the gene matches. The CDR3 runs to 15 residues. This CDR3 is CASSWTGSFSDTQYF. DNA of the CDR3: TGTGCCAGCAGCTGGACAGGGAGCTTTTCAGATACGCAGTATTTT.

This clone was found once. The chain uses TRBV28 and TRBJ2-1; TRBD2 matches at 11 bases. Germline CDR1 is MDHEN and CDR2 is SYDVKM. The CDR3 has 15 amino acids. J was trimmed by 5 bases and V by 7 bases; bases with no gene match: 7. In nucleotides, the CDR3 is TGTGCCAGCAACGATCTAGCGGGAGGCGACAATGAGCAGTTCTTC. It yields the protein CASNDLAGGDNEQFF.